The 24 T cell receptor beta chains below come from one sample, sequenced in a study of T cells in Graves' hyperthyroidism and ophthalmopathy (dated by TCRdb to the late 2010s). The library relied on multiplex PCR. Data came from an Illumina HiSeq 2000. The TCR beta CDR3 regions were amplified from RNA transcripts. The TCR CDR3 was subjected to a first round of RT-PCR using the HTBI primer set and the Qiagen OneStep RT-PCR kit. TCRdb passed the public sequencing reads through fastp at Q25 and MiXCR, retaining productive beta sequences. Rows merge per CDR3 protein into single entries with the most common DNA and genes. This sample gives under 700,000 distinct CDR3 sequences in total; 35% to 55% of them show up just once. Just over 8% of the sample comes from the top ten. Material: peripheral blood or thyroid tissue (not recorded which). The receptor source for this set is a woman in her late teens or twenties with Graves' hyperthyroidism. Donor details come from another sample of the same person, matched by shared clones.

The chain employs TRBV7-8 and TRBJ2-5, with TRBD1 as a possible D gene (6 bases). V was cut by 3 bases and J by 5 bases, with 10 bases left in between. The CDR3 is 13 residues long. Germline loops: CDR1 SGHVS, CDR2 FQNEAQ. The CDR3 here is CASSFHREETQYF. In DNA, the CDR3 is TGTGCCAGCAGCTTTCACAGGGAGGAGACCCAGTACTTC.

This clonotype was recorded a few times. The CDR3 DNA sequence: TGTGCCAGCAGGCTGGGGGGGGGAACTGAAGCTTTCTTT. This gives the protein CASRLGGGTEAFF. The rearrangement uses TRBV12-3 or TRBV12-4 and TRBJ1-1; a weak D match, TRBD1 (5 bases). This CDR3 spans 13 amino acids. Trimming left V 6 bases short and J 5 bases short, with 13 bases between.

This sequence joins TRBV6-2 or TRBV6-3 and TRBJ2-7; TRBD2 aligns across 7 bases. Germline V gives CDR1 MNHEY, CDR2 SVGEGT. V was pared by 2 bases and J by 4 bases, with 5 bases of the junction left unmatched. CDR3 length equals 14 residues. CDR3 residues: CASSYPTGGYEQYF. Written as DNA, the CDR3 is TGTGCCAGCAGTTACCCTACGGGAGGATACGAGCAGTACTTC.

The chain is built from TRBV9 and TRBJ2-3; no clear D. This CDR3 has 14 amino acids. Trimming removed 1 base at V and 0 bases at J, with 6 bases between. From germline, CDR1 is SGDLS and CDR2 YYNGEE. The CDR3: CASSVFTSTDTQYF. The CDR3 DNA reads TGTGCCAGCAGCGTATTTACAAGCACAGATACGCAGTATTTT.

This clonotype was seen a single time. A read error may account for a junction end that differs from germline. The rearrangement links TRBV2 to TRBJ2-7; D might be TRBD1 (6 bases). CDR1 and CDR2 (germline): SNHLY, FYNNEI. CDR3 length: 14 amino acids. CDR3 loop: CAISSTGYSYEQYF. The DNA for the CDR3 is TGTGCCATCAGTTCGACAGGCTATAGCTACGAGCAGTACTTC.

This chain connects TRBV2 to TRBJ1-5; TRBD1 aligns across 9 bases. This CDR3 spans 15 amino acids. CDR1 is SNHLY, CDR2 FYNNEI, per germline. V trimming: 7 bases; J trimming: 6 bases; junction bases outside the gene matches: 10. The CDR3 region is CASKSWTGESQPQHF. For the CDR3, the DNA is TGTGCCAGCAAATCCTGGACAGGGGAGAGTCAGCCCCAGCATTTT.

This clonotype was seen repeatedly, ten times or more. This chain links TRBV29-1 with TRBJ1-2; weak D call: TRBD1 (5 bases). The CDR3 contains 14 residues. The V end was cut by 2 bases, the J end by 4 bases, with 14 bases between. Germline V gene lookup returns CDR1 SQVTM and CDR2 ANQGSEA. For the CDR3, the DNA is TGCAGCGTTGAATATGGGGCGCAGGGCTATGGCTACACCTTC. As protein: CSVEYGAQGYGYTF.

This clonotype was counted ten times or more. The chain is built from TRBV7-8 and TRBJ2-7; tentatively, D is TRBD1 (5 bases). The CDR3 is 12 amino acids. Germline assignment: CDR1 SGHVS and CDR2 FQNEAQ. Trimming took 10 bases from V and 1 from J, leaving 11 bases between them. The CDR3 DNA reads TGTGCCACCCTCGACAGTTCCTACGAGCAGTACTTC. It codes for CATLDSSYEQYF. The whole variable domain, filled in from reference TRBV7-8 and TRBJ2-7, reads GAGVSQSPRYKVAKRGQDVALRCDPISGHVSLFWYQQALGQGPEFLTYFQNEAQLDKSGLPSDRFFAERPEGSVSTLKIQRTQQEDSAVYLCATLDSSYEQYFGPGTRLTVT.

This clonotype was seen repeatedly, ten times or more. The genes are TRBV10-3 and TRBJ2-5, with 7 bases matching TRBD1. CDR3 size: 14 residues. Germline assignment: CDR1 ENHRY and CDR2 SYGVKD. Trimming at V came to 6 bases and at J to 5 bases, leaving 9 bases not matched to a gene. The CDR3 is CAIRPTGDGETQYF. Written as DNA, the CDR3 is TGTGCCATCAGGCCAACAGGGGACGGGGAGACCCAGTACTTC.

V usage is TRBV7-2 and J usage is TRBJ1-5, with 9 bases identical to TRBD1. The J call is in doubt because the DNA end fits TRBJ2-3 better. Germline loops: CDR1 SGHTA, CDR2 FQGNSA. The CDR3 is 13 residues long. The CDR3: CASRDRGPDTQYF. The CDR3 nucleotides are TGTGCCAGCAGGGACAGGGGTCCAGATACGCAGTATTTT.

The V call is TRBV29-1, the J call TRBJ1-2; D not certain. The CDR3 loop spans 13 amino acids. The germline V gene has CDR1 SQVTM and CDR2 ANQGSEA. V was trimmed by 6 bases and J by 0 bases, leaving 11 bases between them. DNA for the CDR3: TGCAGCGTAGACCCGGGTACTAACTATGGCTACACCTTC. Protein product: CSVDPGTNYGYTF. The whole variable domain, remainder taken from reference TRBV29-1 and TRBJ1-2, is SAVISQKPSRDICQRGTSLTIQCQVDSQVTMMFWYRQQPGQSLTLIATANQGSEATYESGFVIDKFPISRPNLTFSTLTVSNMSPEDSSIYLCSVDPGTNYGYTFGSGTRLTVV.

This clonotype was detected only once. V usage is TRBV19 and J usage is TRBJ2-2; D is unclear. The CDR3 loop spans 14 amino acids. Trimming cost V 6 bases and J 5 bases, with 13 bases left between them. The germline gives CDR1 LNHDA, CDR2 SQIVND (reference sequence). The CDR3 coding sequence is TGTGCCAGTAGCCAGACCCTGGGGACCGGGGAGCTGTTTTTT. Translated, it gives CASSQTLGTGELFF.

The genes are TRBV11-2 and TRBJ1-1; TRBD1 might be the D (5 bases). Per the germline V gene, CDR1 is SGHAT and CDR2 is FQNNGV. V dropped 6 bases and J dropped 4 bases, with 12 bases sitting between them. The CDR3 spans 13 residues. Here the CDR3 reads CASSLRAGTEAFF. The CDR3 bases are TGTGCCAGCAGTCTCAGGGCCGGCACTGAAGCTTTCTTT.

The rearrangement uses TRBV10-3 and TRBJ2-5, with 16 bases matching TRBD2. The V and J ends lost 11 bases and 5 bases, in that order; junction bases with no gene match: 5. CDR3 length: 14 amino acids. Per the germline V gene, CDR1 is ENHRY and CDR2 is SYGVKD. The DNA of the CDR3 is TGTGCCGTCCCGGGACTAGCGGGAGGGGAGACCCAGTACTTC. It yields the protein CAVPGLAGGETQYF.

This chain uses TRBV5-1 with TRBJ2-7; 10 bases line up with TRBD1. Germline-derived CDR1 and CDR2 are SGHRS and YFSETQ. V lost 4 bases and J lost 6; bases outside the gene matches: 10. This CDR3 is 15 amino acids long. The chain's CDR3 is CASSRSGQGSSEQYF. Here the CDR3 DNA reads TGCGCCAGCAGCCGATCGGGACAGGGGAGCTCCGAGCAGTACTTC.

This clonotype came up a few times. This chain connects TRBV20-1 to TRBJ2-7; 8 bases are a match to TRBD2. CDR1 is DFQATT, CDR2 SNEGSKA, per germline (reference sequence). The V segment lost 6 bases and the J segment 6 bases; nucleotides outside the gene matches: 10. This CDR3 spans 13 amino acids. The DNA for the CDR3 is TGCAGTGCCGCCGGGACTAGGGAGGGCGAGCAGTACTTC. Amino acid sequence: CSAAGTREGEQYF.

This chain connects TRBV7-3 to TRBJ1-1, with 9 positions matching TRBD1. CDR1 and CDR2 (germline): SGHTA, FQGTGA. The junction had 11 bases not matched to a gene; V was cut back by 5 bases and J by 13 bases. This CDR3 region has 13 residues. CDR3 amino acids: CASSAGGTGRVFF. The CDR3 DNA reads TGTGCCAGCAGCGCCGGAGGGACAGGGAGAGTTTTCTTT.

This clonotype appeared a few times. The chain is built from TRBV2 and TRBJ2-6; D may correspond to TRBD1 or TRBD2 (6 bases each). Germline assignment: CDR1 SNHLY and CDR2 FYNNEI. V lost 5 bases and J 0 bases, leaving 14 bases between the germline ends. The CDR3 loop spans 17 amino acids. The CDR3 region is CASSLGRTVSGANVLTF. The CDR3 DNA follows: TGTGCCAGCAGTCTAGGGAGGACAGTCTCTGGGGCCAACGTCCTGACTTTC.

The CDR3 spells CASSERGATEAFF. The CDR3, as DNA: TGTGCCAGCAGTGAAAGGGGAGCCACTGAAGCTTTCTTT. The chain uses TRBV2 and TRBJ1-1; D is perhaps TRBD1 (5 bases). Trimming stripped 2 bases from V and 4 bases from J, with 8 bases between. CDR3 length equals 13 residues. Germline CDR1 SNHLY, CDR2 FYNNEI. The full variable domain, rest sourced from reference TRBV2 and TRBJ1-1, is EPEVTQTPSHQVTQMGQEVILRCVPISNHLYFYWYRQILGQKVEFLVSFYNNEISEKSEIFDDQFSVERPDGSNFTLKIRSTKLEDSAMYFCASSERGATEAFFGQGTRLTVV.

There are many counts of this clonotype. The rearrangement joins TRBV25-1 to TRBJ1-6, with TRBD1 identical over 7 bases. CDR3 length: 14 residues. With 6 bases clipped from V and 5 bases from J, the junction kept 4 bases outside the gene matches. Germline lookup yields CDR1 MGHDK and CDR2 SYGVNS. CDR3 amino acids: CASSLQGDNSPLHF. CDR3 sequence (DNA): TGTGCCAGCAGCTTGCAGGGGGATAATTCACCCCTCCACTTT.

This chain joins TRBV27 and TRBJ1-2, with a possible D match to TRBD1 (6 bases). Per germline, CDR1 MNHEY and CDR2 SMNVEV (reference sequence). V dropped 3 bases and J dropped 3 bases, with 11 bases sitting between them. The CDR3 runs to 14 residues. The CDR3: CASSFGGAHYGYTF. The CDR3 DNA reads TGTGCCAGCAGTTTTGGGGGGGCTCACTATGGCTACACCTTC.

Only a few counts were recorded for this clonotype. This chain uses TRBV29-1 with TRBJ2-3; D may be TRBD1 (6 bases). Germline CDR1 SQVTM, CDR2 ANQGSEA. V was trimmed by 5 bases and J by 2 bases, leaving 11 bases between them. This CDR3 comprises 13 residues. The CDR3 DNA follows: TGCAGCGTTCTCAGGGGTACCACAGATACGCAGTATTTT. Its translation: CSVLRGTTDTQYF.

The chain carries TRBV2 and TRBJ1-4; TRBD1 aligns across 8 bases. Germline V gene sequence: CDR1 SNHLY, CDR2 FYNNEI. The ends lost 6 bases at V and 5 bases at J; junction bases unmatched: 5. The CDR3 has 14 amino acids. CDR3 in amino acids: CASRKDRVNEKLFF. As DNA, the CDR3 is TGTGCCAGCAGAAAGGACAGGGTGAATGAAAAACTGTTTTTT.

This clonotype was counted a few times. V usage is TRBV7-9 and J usage is TRBJ2-7; D remains unclear. From germline, CDR1 is SEHNR and CDR2 FQNEAQ (reference sequence). The V and J ends lost 4 bases and 6 bases respectively, with 10 bases between them. This CDR3 is 12 amino acids long. In nucleotides, the CDR3 is TGTGCCAGCAGCTCACTCGAGTCCGAGCAGTACTTC. Protein product: CASSSLESEQYF.